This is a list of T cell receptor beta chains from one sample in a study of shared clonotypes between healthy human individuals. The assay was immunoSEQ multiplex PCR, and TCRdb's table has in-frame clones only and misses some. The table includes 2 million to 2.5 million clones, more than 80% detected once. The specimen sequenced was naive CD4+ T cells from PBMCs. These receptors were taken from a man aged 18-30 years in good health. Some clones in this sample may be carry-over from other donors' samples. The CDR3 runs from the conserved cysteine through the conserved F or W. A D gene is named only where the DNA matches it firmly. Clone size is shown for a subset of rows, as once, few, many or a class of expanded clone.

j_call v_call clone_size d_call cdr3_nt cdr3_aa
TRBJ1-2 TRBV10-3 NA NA TGTGCCATCAGATCGGACCGGGACTCCGATGGCTACACCTTC CAIRSDRDSDGYTF
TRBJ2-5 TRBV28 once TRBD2 TGTGCCAGCAGTTTATTCGGCGGGGGACAAGAGACCCAGTACTTC CASSLFGGGQETQYF
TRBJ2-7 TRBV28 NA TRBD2 TGTGCCAGCAGTTCGGGACTAGCGGGGGATGGAGGCGAGCAGTACTTC CASSSGLAGDGGEQYF
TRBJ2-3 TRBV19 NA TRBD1 TGTGCCAGTAAGGTTACAGGGGACACAGATACGCAGTATTTT CASKVTGDTDTQYF
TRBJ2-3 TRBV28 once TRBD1 TGTGCCAGCAATCGACAGGGAGTGGATACGCAGTATTTT CASNRQGVDTQYF
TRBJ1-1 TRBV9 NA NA TGTGCCAGCAGCGTAGCTAGTGGGCTGGACACTGAAGCTTTCTTT CASSVASGLDTEAFF
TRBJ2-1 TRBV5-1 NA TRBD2 TGCGCCAGCAGCCCCCATAGCGGGAGCGAATGGAATGAGCAGTTCTTC CASSPHSGSEWNEQFF
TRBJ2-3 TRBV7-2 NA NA TGTGCCAGCAGCGTCGGACTGGCTAGCACAGATACGCAGTATTTT CASSVGLASTDTQYF
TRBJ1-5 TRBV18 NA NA TGTGCCAGCTCACCACTGAATGATCAGCCCCAGCATTTT CASSPLNDQPQHF
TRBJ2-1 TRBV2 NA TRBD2 TGTGCCAGCATGAAGACTAGCGGGAATTACAATGAGCAGTTCTTC CASMKTSGNYNEQFF
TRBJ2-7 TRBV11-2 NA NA TGTGCCAGCAGCTTAACGGCAGGGGTCTCCTACGAGCAGTACTTC CASSLTAGVSYEQYF
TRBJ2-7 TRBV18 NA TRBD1 TGTGCCAGCTCACCGGGACAGGGGGCGACCTACGAGCAGTACTTC CASSPGQGATYEQYF
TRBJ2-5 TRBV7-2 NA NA TGTGCCAGCAGCTCTTCTCCCGAGACCCAGTACTTC CASSSSPETQYF
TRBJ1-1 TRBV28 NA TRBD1 TGTGCCAGCAGTGGGGGGACAGGGATGAGGGTTACTGGGGCTTTCTTT CASSGGTGMRVTGAFF
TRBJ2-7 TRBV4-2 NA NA TGTGCCAGCAGCCAACACTACGAGCAGTACTTC CASSQHYEQYF
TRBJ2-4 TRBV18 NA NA TGTGCCAGCTCACCACAGAGGGACATTCAGTACTTC CASSPQRDIQYF